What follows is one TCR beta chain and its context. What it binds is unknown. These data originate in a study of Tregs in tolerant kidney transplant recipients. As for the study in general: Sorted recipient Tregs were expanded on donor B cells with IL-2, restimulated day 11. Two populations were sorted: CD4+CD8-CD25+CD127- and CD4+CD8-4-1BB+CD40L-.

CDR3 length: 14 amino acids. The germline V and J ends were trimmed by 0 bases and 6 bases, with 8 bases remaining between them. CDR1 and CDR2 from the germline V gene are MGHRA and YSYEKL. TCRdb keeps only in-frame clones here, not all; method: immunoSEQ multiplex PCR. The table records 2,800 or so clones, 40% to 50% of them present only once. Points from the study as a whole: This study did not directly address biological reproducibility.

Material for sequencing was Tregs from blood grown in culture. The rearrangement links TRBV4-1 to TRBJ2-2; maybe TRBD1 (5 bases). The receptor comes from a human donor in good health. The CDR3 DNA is TGCGCCAGCAGCCAAGATAGGACACCCGGGGAGCTGTTTTTT. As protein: CASSQDRTPGELFF.